This T cell receptor (beta chain) was identified in a study of T-cell memory formation after mild COVID-19. TCRdb re-called the 5' RACE reads with MiXCR, one entry per CDR3 protein. There are about 88,000 distinct CDR3 sequences in the sample; roughly 25% occur only once, and less than 55% lies in the top ten. This clonotype occurred a few times. Its specificity is unknown. Study-level findings and limits: Later expanders leaned toward CD4+, whereas clones contracting from day 15 to 85 were balanced CD4/CD8. CD8+ contracting clones occupied EMRA, while CD4+ ones occupied mainly CM and EM.

Looked up from germline, CDR1 is SEHNR and CDR2 is FQNEAQ (reference sequence). The CDR3 spans 13 residues. Trimming pared 7 bases from V and 2 bases from J, leaving 11 bases between. The rearrangement links TRBV7-9 to TRBJ1-2; unclear D gene. The TCR comes from a man younger than 30 who had mild COVID-19 (a few samples of this study predate the infection). Cell type and time point are not known. Sequencing input: PBMCs or a T cell subset sorted from them (not recorded which). CDR3: CASTRTPNYGYTF. CDR3 coding DNA: TGTGCCAGCACCAGAACCCCCAACTATGGCTACACCTTC.